These 20 T cell receptor beta chains were all obtained from the same sample, sequenced in a study of OX40 agonist ivuxolimab in advanced cancers. Library preparation employed the immunoSEQ multiplex PCR assay. TCRdb stores this immuneACCESS table with in-frame sequences only. Part of the clones is absent; in the studies checked, under half of the shortfall reflects unresolved V genes, and no reason is known for the rest. Across this sample there are 25,000 to 30,000 clones, with about four fifths seen only once. The ten largest clonotypes hold 18% of the sample. Sequences were derived from CD4+ or CD8+ T cells sorted from blood, sampled in a trial of the OX40 agonist ivuxolimab. The receptors come from an adult with an advanced solid tumor such as melanoma, head and neck, liver or kidney cancer.

The chain employs TRBV2 and TRBJ2-6; TRBD1 or TRBD2 may be the D gene (5 bases each). Germline lookup yields CDR1 SNHLY and CDR2 FYNNEI. CDR3 length: 22 residues. V lost 7 bases and J lost 1, with 32 bases in between. For the CDR3, the DNA is TGTGCCAGCAATTTAATGGGACGGCTGGGCCCCTCGGACATATCTGGGGCCAACGTCCTGACTTTC. Its protein is CASNLMGRLGPSDISGANVLTF.

V gene TRBV5-1 combines with J gene TRBJ2-1; 8 positions match TRBD2. Germline V gene lookup returns CDR1 SGHRS and CDR2 YFSETQ. J was trimmed by 5 bases and V by 0 bases; bases with no gene match: 7. CDR3 length: 16 residues. The DNA for the CDR3 is TGCGCCAGCAGCTTGGGAACGGGAGGGCCTAACAATGAGCAGTTCTTC. Amino acid sequence: CASSLGTGGPNNEQFF.

This clone was recorded only once. This chain links TRBV11-2 with TRBJ2-5; weak D call: TRBD1 (5 bases). Trimming removed 9 bases from V and 3 bases from J, with 14 bases in between. The CDR3 is made up of 13 amino acids. Germline V gene sequence: CDR1 SGHAT, CDR2 FQNNGV. In DNA, the CDR3 is TGTGCCAGTGGGCAGGGCGTTGAAGAGACCCAGTACTTC. Amino acid sequence: CASGQGVEETQYF.

V is TRBV9 and J is TRBJ1-2; perhaps TRBD1 as D (5 bases). The CDR3 is made up of 15 amino acids. Trimming took 4 bases from V and 5 from J, leaving 18 bases between them. CDR1 and CDR2 from the germline V gene are SGDLS and YYNGEE. The CDR3 is CASSPPDSLLYGYTF. The CDR3 DNA is TGTGCCAGCAGCCCCCCTGACAGCTTACTATATGGCTACACCTTC.

The chain carries TRBV4-1 and TRBJ2-3, with D possibly matching TRBD1 (6 bases). Germline lookup yields CDR1 MGHRA and CDR2 YSYEKL. Trimming took off 1 base at V and 1 base at J, with 12 bases between the two ends. The CDR3 consists of 16 residues. Here the CDR3 reads CASSQAAGEGTDTQYF. DNA of the CDR3: TGCGCCAGCAGCCAAGCGGCAGGGGAAGGCACAGATACGCAGTATTTT.

With respect to this clone: Other DNA sequences in the sample encode the same CDR3. This chain uses TRBV30 with TRBJ1-5; D gene unclear. CDR3 size: 13 residues. Trimming pared 0 bases from V and 3 bases from J, leaving 6 bases between. The germline V gene has CDR1 GTSNPN and CDR2 SVGIG (reference sequence). In DNA form, the CDR3 reads TGTGCCTGGAGTGTAGGTTCCAATCAGCCCCAGCATTTT. Protein: CAWSVGSNQPQHF.

The gene calls are TRBV7-9 and TRBJ2-1, with D perhaps TRBD2 (6 bases). Trimming pared 5 bases from V and 8 bases from J, leaving 22 bases between. Per the germline V gene, CDR1 is SEHNR and CDR2 is FQNEAQ (reference sequence). The CDR3 contains 16 residues. Here the CDR3 reads CASSPFSGLTSDEQFF. The CDR3 bases are TGTGCCAGCAGCCCCTTTAGTGGGCTGACTAGTGATGAGCAGTTCTTC. Filled out from reference TRBV7-9 and TRBJ2-1, the complete variable domain reads DTGVSQNPRHKITKRGQNVTFRCDPISEHNRLYWYRQTLGQGPEFLTYFQNEAQLEKSRLLSDRFSAERPKGSFSTLEIQRTEQGDSAMYLCASSPFSGLTSDEQFFGPGTRLTVL.

This chain links TRBV5-6 with TRBJ2-7; no clear D gene. Trimming took 4 bases from V and 2 from J, leaving 7 bases between them. The CDR3 covers 12 residues. The germline V gene has CDR1 SGHDT and CDR2 YYEEEE. The CDR3 here is CASSTGTYEQYF. The CDR3 coding sequence is TGTGCCAGCAGCACCGGCACCTACGAGCAGTACTTC. Combining the CDR3 with reference TRBV5-6 and TRBJ2-7 gives the whole variable domain DAGVTQSPTHLIKTRGQQVTLRCSPKSGHDTVSWYQQALGQGPQFIFQYYEEEERQRGNFPDRFSGHQFPNYSSELNVNALLLGDSALYLCASSTGTYEQYFGPGTRLTVT.

This chain uses TRBV11-2 with TRBJ1-2; D unresolved. The germline V and J ends were trimmed by 1 base and 4 bases, with 10 bases remaining between them. The CDR3 has 14 residues. Germline CDR1 SGHAT, CDR2 FQNNGV. Written as DNA, the CDR3 is TGTGCCAGCAGCTTAGGTGGTGGGTCCTATGGCTACACCTTC. As protein: CASSLGGGSYGYTF.

In this sample, this clone turned up a few times. The chain recombines TRBV9 with TRBJ2-7; D remains ambiguous. The CDR3 length is 13 residues. Trimming pared 4 bases from V and 0 bases from J, leaving 8 bases between. Per the germline V gene, CDR1 is SGDLS and CDR2 is YYNGEE. The CDR3 reads CASSIDLSYEQYF. CDR3 nucleotides: TGTGCCAGCAGCATCGACCTCTCCTACGAGCAGTACTTC.

The V gene is TRBV7-6, the J gene TRBJ2-3; 7 nucleotides match TRBD1. Trimming at V came to 7 bases and at J to 2 bases, leaving 6 bases not matched to a gene. Germline V gene lookup returns CDR1 SGHVS and CDR2 FNYEAQ. The CDR3 has 14 residues. CDR3 sequence: CASKPGQYTDTQYF. The CDR3 nucleotides read TGTGCCAGCAAACCGGGACAGTACACAGATACGCAGTATTTT.

The chain carries TRBV7-3 and TRBJ1-2, with 9 bases lining up with TRBD1. Germline CDR1 reads SGHTA; CDR2 reads FQGTGA. Losses at the gene ends were 2 bases for V and 7 bases for J; bases not matched to a gene: 2. The CDR3 totals 13 residues. CDR3 nucleotides: TGTGCCAGCAGCTTAGTGGGACAGGGTGGCTACACCTTC. Translated: CASSLVGQGGYTF. Using reference TRBV7-3 and TRBJ1-2 for the parts outside the CDR3, the full variable domain is GAGVSQTPSNKVTEKGKYVELRCDPISGHTALYWYRQSLGQGPEFLIYFQGTGAADDSGLPNDRFFAVRPEGSVSTLKIQRTERGDSAVYLCASSLVGQGGYTFGSGTRLTVV.

V is TRBV27 and J is TRBJ1-5, with D unresolved. V lost 4 bases and J 5 bases, leaving 18 bases between the germline ends. From germline, CDR1 is MNHEY and CDR2 SMNVEV (reference sequence). The CDR3 consists of 16 residues. The CDR3 here is CASSSLTSEGDQPQHF. DNA for the CDR3: TGTGCCAGCAGTTCCTTGACATCCGAGGGCGATCAGCCCCAGCATTTT.

The chain has TRBV9 and TRBJ2-7; a weak D match, TRBD1 (6 bases). CDR1 is SGDLS, CDR2 YYNGEE, per germline. This CDR3 spans 14 amino acids. The germline V and J ends were trimmed by 1 base and 4 bases, with 12 bases remaining between them. The CDR3 here is CASSVRTDQYEQYF. CDR3 in DNA: TGTGCCAGCAGCGTAAGGACAGACCAATACGAGCAGTACTTC. Variable domain in full (rest from reference TRBV9 and TRBJ2-7): DSGVTQTPKHLITATGQRVTLRCSPRSGDLSVYWYQQSLDQGLQFLIQYYNGEERAKGNILERFSAQQFPDLHSELNLSSLELGDSALYFCASSVRTDQYEQYFGPGTRLTVT.

This clone showed up just once. This chain links TRBV5-1 with TRBJ2-5; 8 nucleotides align to TRBD1. The CDR3 runs to 14 residues. CDR1 and CDR2 from the germline V gene are SGHRS and YFSETQ. J gave up 5 bases and V 4 bases, and 7 bases lay outside the gene matches. CDR3 region: CASSGAGGRETQYF. The CDR3 coding sequence is TGCGCCAGCAGCGGCGCAGGGGGCCGGGAGACCCAGTACTTC.

This sequence joins TRBV27 and TRBJ2-1, with 13 bases fitting TRBD2. Unmatched junction bases numbered 14, after V lost 4 bases and J lost 8 bases. Germline lookup yields CDR1 MNHEY and CDR2 SMNVEV (reference sequence). CDR3 length: 18 residues. CDR3 sequence reads: CASSSVPGLAGSKDEQFF. The CDR3, as DNA: TGTGCCAGCAGTTCCGTTCCGGGACTAGCGGGATCTAAAGATGAGCAGTTCTTC.

The chain links TRBV5-6 to TRBJ2-3; weak D call: TRBD2 (6 bases). Trimming took off 4 bases at V and 5 bases at J, with 20 bases between the two ends. The CDR3 runs to 16 residues. CDR1 is SGHDT, CDR2 YYEEEE, per germline. CDR3 DNA sequence: TGTGCCAGCAGCCTAGGCGAAGCGGGCGGGCGAGATACGCAGTATTTT. Translating gives CASSLGEAGGRDTQYF.

This chain links TRBV18 with TRBJ1-1; a weak D match, TRBD1 (6 bases). The V end was cut by 0 bases, the J end by 2 bases, with 10 bases between. The CDR3 length is 15 residues. CDR1 is KGHSH, CDR2 LQKENI, per germline. CDR3 residues: CASSPPGRGNTEAFF. CDR3 DNA sequence: TGTGCCAGCTCACCACCGGGCAGGGGTAACACTGAAGCTTTCTTT.

The J gene is TRBJ1-1, the V gene TRBV11-2; tentatively, D is TRBD1 (6 bases). The germline V gene encodes CDR1 SGHAT and CDR2 FQNNGV. V lost 3 bases and J 4 bases, leaving 12 bases between the germline ends. The CDR3 sequence is 14 residues long. This chain's CDR3 is CASSLQGFGTEAFF. CDR3 in DNA: TGTGCCAGCAGCTTGCAGGGGTTCGGCACTGAAGCTTTCTTT.

The chain links TRBV27 to TRBJ1-2; 8 bases line up with TRBD1. The V gene end was trimmed by 8 bases and the J gene end by 6 bases; junction bases not matched to a gene: 2. The CDR3 contains 11 residues. Germline V gives CDR1 MNHEY, CDR2 SMNVEV (reference sequence). The CDR3 is CASWTGNGYTF. In nucleotides, the CDR3 is TGTGCCAGCTGGACAGGGAATGGCTACACCTTC.